The sequence of this TCR beta chain was determined in a study of blood T cells in healthy people across ages. With a J-beta primer mix and a sample-barcoded 5' primer, a second PCR ran about 7 to 12 cycles. TCRdb ran MiXCR on the 5' RACE reads and lists one entry per CDR3 protein. The sample gives 1.8 million or so distinct CDR3 sequences, approximately 39% of which show up once; 20% to 25% is in the top ten. Per germline, CDR1 LGHDT and CDR2 YNNKEL (reference sequence). The CDR3 runs 14 residues. J lost 4 bases, V lost 1 base, and 2 bases had no gene match. About this clonotype itself: Its specificity is unknown.

Collection of 9.5 to 10 milliliters of peripheral blood was performed for each donor. Notes on the study in general: Changes seen in expanded clonotypes were possibly confounded by donor CMV status left unknown. Fewer expanded clones and more diversity marked long-lived versus aged donors.

Sequenced input: blood. This sequence joins TRBV3-1 and TRBJ2-5; 8 positions match TRBD2. The origin of this receptor is a human donor in good health. CDR3 sequence reads: CASSQAAGGETQYF. As DNA, the CDR3 is TGTGCCAGCAGCCAAGCGGCGGGGGGAGAGACCCAGTACTTC.